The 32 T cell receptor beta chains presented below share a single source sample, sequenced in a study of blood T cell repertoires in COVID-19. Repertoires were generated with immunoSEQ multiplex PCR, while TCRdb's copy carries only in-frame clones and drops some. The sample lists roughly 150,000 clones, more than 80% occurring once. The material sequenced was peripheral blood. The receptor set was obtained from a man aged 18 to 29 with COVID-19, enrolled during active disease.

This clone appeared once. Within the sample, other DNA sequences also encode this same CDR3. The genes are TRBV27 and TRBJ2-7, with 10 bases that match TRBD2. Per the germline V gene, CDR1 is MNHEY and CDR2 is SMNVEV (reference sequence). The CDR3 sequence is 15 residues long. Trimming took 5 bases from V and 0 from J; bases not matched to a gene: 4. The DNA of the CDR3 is TGTGCCAGCAGTCTTGGACTAGCGGCCTCCTACGAGCAGTACTTC. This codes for CASSLGLAASYEQYF.

CDR3 protein: CASRQGDQPQHF. CDR3 coding DNA: TGTGCCAGTAGGCAGGGGGATCAGCCCCAGCATTTT. The chain is built from TRBV19 and TRBJ1-5; TRBD1 matches 7 bases. V shed 6 bases and J 5 bases; nucleotides not matched to a gene: 1. Germline V gene lookup returns CDR1 LNHDA and CDR2 SQIVND (reference sequence). This CDR3 has 12 residues.

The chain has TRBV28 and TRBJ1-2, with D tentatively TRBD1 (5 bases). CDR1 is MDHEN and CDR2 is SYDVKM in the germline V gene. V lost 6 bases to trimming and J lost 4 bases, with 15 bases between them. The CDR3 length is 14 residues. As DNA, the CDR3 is TGTGCCAGCAGCCCGTTAGACAGCTCCTATGGCTACACCTTC. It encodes CASSPLDSSYGYTF.

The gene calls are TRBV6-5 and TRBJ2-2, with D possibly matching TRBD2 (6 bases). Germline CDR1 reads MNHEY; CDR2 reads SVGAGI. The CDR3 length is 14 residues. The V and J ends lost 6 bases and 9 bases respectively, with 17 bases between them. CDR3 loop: CASSSSGGPRELFF. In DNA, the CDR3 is TGTGCCAGCAGCAGTAGCGGAGGGCCTAGGGAGCTGTTTTTT.

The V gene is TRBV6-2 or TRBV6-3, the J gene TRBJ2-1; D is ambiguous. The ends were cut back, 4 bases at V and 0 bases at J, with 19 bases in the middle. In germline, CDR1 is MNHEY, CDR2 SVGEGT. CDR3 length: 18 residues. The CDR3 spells CASSFARLSPSSYNEQFF. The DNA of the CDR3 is TGTGCCAGCAGTTTCGCCAGACTTAGCCCGAGCTCCTACAATGAGCAGTTCTTC.

CDR3 amino acids: CASSGGVPPLGNEQFF. The DNA for the CDR3 is TGTGCCAGCAGTGGGGGAGTGCCACCCTTGGGAAATGAGCAGTTCTTC. The rearrangement joins TRBV2 to TRBJ2-1; D may be TRBD2 (5 bases). This CDR3 has 16 amino acids. The V gene lost 4 bases and the J gene lost 7 bases, with 20 bases spanning the gap. Germline lookup yields CDR1 SNHLY and CDR2 FYNNEI.

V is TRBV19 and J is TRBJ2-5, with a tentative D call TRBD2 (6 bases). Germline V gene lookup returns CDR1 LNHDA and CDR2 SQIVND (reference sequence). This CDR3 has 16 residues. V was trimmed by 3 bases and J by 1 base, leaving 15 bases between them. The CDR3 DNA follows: TGTGCCAGTAGTATGGGCCTGGAGGGGTCCCAAGAGACCCAGTACTTC. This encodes CASSMGLEGSQETQYF.

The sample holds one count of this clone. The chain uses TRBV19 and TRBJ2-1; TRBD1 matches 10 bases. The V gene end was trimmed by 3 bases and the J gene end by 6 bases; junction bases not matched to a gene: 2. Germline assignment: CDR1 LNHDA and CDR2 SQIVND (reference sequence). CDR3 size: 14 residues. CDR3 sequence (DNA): TGTGCCAGTAGTATTTGGACAGGGGGCAATGAGCAGTTCTTC. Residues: CASSIWTGGNEQFF.

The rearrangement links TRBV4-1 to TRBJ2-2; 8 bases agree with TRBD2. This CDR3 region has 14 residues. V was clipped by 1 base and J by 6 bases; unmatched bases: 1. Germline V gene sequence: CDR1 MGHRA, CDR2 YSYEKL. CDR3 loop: CASSQAGGSGELFF. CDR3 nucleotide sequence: TGCGCCAGCAGCCAAGCGGGGGGGTCCGGGGAGCTGTTTTTT.

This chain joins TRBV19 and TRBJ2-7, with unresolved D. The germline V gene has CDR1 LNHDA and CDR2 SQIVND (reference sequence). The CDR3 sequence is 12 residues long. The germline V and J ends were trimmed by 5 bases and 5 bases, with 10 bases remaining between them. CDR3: CASSPTADEQYF. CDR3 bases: TGTGCCAGTAGTCCCACCGCAGACGAGCAGTACTTC.

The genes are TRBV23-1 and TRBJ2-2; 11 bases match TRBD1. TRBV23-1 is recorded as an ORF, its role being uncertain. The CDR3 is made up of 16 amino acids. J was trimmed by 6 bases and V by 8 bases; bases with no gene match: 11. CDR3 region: CASGVPGQGVSGELFF. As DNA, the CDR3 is TGCGCCAGCGGGGTACCGGGACAGGGGGTCTCCGGGGAGCTGTTTTTT.

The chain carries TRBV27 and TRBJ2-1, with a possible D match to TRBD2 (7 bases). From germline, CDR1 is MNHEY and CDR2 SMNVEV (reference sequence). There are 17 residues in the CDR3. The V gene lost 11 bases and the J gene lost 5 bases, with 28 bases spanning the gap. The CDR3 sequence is CALGSFRGGGPHNEQFF. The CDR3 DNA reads TGTGCCTTAGGCTCCTTCAGAGGGGGAGGGCCCCACAATGAGCAGTTCTTC.

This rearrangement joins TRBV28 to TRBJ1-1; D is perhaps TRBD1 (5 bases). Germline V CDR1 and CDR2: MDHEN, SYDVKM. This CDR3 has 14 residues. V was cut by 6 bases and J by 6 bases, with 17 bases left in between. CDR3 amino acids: CASRQGTLWAEAFF. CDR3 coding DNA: TGTGCCAGCAGGCAGGGTACACTGTGGGCTGAAGCTTTCTTT.

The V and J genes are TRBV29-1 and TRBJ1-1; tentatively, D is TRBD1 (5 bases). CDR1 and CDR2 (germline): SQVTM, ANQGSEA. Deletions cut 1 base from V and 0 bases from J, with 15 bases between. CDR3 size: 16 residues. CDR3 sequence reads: CSVEARRGYMNTEAFF. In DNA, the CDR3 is TGCAGCGTTGAAGCGCGTAGGGGCTACATGAACACTGAAGCTTTCTTT.

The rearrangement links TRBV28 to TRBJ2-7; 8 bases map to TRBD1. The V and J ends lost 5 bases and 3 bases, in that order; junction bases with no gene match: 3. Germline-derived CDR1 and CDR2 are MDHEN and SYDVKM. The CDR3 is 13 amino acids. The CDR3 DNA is TGTGCCAGCAGTGATGGGACAGGCTACGAGCAGTACTTC. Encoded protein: CASSDGTGYEQYF.

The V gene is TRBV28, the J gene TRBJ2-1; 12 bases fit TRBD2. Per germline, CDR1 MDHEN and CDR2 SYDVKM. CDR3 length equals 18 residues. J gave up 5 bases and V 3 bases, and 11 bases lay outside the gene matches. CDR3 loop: CASSFLRARLAGDNEQFF. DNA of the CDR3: TGTGCCAGCAGTTTTTTGAGGGCTCGACTAGCGGGAGACAATGAGCAGTTCTTC.

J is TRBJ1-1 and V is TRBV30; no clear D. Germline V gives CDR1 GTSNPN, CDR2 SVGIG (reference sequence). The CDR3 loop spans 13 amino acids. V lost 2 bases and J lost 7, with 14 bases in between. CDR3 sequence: CAWSKGREFEAFF. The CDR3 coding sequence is TGTGCCTGGAGTAAAGGACGGGAATTTGAAGCTTTCTTT. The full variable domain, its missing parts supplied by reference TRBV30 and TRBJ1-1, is SQTIHQWPATLVQPVGSPLSLECTVEGTSNPNLYWYRQAAGRGLQLLFYSVGIGQISSEVPQNLSASRPQDRQFILSSKKLLLSDSGFYLCAWSKGREFEAFFGQGTRLTVV.

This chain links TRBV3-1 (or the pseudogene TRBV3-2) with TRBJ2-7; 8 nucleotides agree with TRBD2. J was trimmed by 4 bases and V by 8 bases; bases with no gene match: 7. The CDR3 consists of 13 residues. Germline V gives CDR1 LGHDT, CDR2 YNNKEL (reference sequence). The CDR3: CASELADIYEQYF. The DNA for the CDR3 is TGTGCCAGCGAACTAGCGGATATATACGAGCAGTACTTC.

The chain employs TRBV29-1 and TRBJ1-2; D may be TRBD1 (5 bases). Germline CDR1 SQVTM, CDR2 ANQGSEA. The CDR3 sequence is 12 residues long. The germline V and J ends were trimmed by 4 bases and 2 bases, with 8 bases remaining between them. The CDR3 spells CSVGQRNYGYTF. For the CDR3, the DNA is TGCAGCGTTGGACAGAGGAACTATGGCTACACCTTC.

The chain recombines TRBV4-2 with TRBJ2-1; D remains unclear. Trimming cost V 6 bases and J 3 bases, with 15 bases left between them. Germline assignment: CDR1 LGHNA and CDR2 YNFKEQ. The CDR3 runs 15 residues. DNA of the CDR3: TGTGCCAGCAGTGAAACCCCAACTCGCTACAATGAGCAGTTCTTC. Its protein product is CASSETPTRYNEQFF.

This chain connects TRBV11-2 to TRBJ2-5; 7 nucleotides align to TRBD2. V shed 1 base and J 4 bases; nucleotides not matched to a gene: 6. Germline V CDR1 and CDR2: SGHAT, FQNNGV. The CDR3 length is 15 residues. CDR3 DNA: TGTGCCAGCAGCTTAGTTGGGGGGGAAGGAGAGACCCAGTACTTC. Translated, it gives CASSLVGGEGETQYF.

CDR3 sequence reads: CASSKPGISYEQYF. The CDR3 nucleotides are TGTGCCAGCAGCAAGCCCGGGATCTCCTACGAGCAGTACTTC. The chain employs TRBV13 and TRBJ2-7; a weak D match, TRBD2 (5 bases). This CDR3 is built from 14 residues. Germline lookup yields CDR1 PRHDT and CDR2 FYEKMQ (reference sequence). V was cut by 5 bases and J by 0 bases, with 11 bases left in between.

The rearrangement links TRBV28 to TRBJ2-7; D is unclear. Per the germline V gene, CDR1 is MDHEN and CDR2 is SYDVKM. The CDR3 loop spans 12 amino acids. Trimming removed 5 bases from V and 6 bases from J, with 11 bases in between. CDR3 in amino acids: CASSPPLSEQYF. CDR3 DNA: TGTGCCAGCAGTCCTCCCCTCTCCGAGCAGTACTTC.

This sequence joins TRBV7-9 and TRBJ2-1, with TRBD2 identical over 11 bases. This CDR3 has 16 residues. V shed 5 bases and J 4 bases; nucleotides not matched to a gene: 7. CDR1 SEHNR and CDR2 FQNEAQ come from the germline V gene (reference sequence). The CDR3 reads CASSTGLAATYNEQFF. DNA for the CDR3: TGTGCCAGCAGCACGGGACTAGCGGCTACTTACAATGAGCAGTTCTTC.

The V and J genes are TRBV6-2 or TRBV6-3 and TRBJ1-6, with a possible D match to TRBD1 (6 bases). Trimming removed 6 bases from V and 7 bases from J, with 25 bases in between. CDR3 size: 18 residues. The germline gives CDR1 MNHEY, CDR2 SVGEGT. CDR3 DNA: TGTGCCAGCAGCCGGACAGTCCCGCAACGCCGTACGAATTCACCCCTCCACTTT. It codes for CASSRTVPQRRTNSPLHF.

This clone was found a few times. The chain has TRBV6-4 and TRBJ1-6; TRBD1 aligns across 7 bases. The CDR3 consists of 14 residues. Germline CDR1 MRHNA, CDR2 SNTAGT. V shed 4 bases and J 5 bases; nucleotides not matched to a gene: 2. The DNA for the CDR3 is TGTGCCAGCAGTGTAGGACAGGATAATTCACCCCTCCACTTT. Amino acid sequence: CASSVGQDNSPLHF.

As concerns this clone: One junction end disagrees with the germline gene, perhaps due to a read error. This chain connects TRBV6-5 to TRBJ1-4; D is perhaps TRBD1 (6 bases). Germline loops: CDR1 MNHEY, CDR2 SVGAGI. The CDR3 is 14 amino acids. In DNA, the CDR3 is TGTGCCAGCAGTTTAACAGGGATCGGGGAAAAACTGCTTTTT. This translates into CASSLTGIGEKLLF.

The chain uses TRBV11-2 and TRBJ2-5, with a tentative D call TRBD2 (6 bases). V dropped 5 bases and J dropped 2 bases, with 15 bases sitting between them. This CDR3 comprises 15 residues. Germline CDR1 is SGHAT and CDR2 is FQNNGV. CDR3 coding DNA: TGTGCCAGCAGCCCTTGGGGCGGGACGCAAGAGACCCAGTACTTC. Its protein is CASSPWGGTQETQYF. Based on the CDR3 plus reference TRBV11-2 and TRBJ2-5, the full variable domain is EAGVAQSPRYKIIEKRQSVAFWCNPISGHATLYWYQQILGQGPKLLIQFQNNGVVDDSQLPKDRFSAERLKGVDSTLKIQPAKLEDSAVYLCASSPWGGTQETQYFGPGTRLLVL.

The CDR3 DNA reads TGTGCCAGCAGCGTAGAGGTAGCGGGAGGAGGAGATACGCAGTATTTT. Translating it yields CASSVEVAGGGDTQYF. J is TRBJ2-3 and V is TRBV9; TRBD2 matches 10 bases. Looked up from germline, CDR1 is SGDLS and CDR2 is YYNGEE. The CDR3 has 16 amino acids. Germline trimming cut 0 bases from V and 5 bases from J; bases unmatched to any gene: 6.

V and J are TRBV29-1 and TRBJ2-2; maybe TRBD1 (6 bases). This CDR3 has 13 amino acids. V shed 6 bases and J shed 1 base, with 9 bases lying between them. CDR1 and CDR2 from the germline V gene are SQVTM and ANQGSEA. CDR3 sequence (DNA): TGCAGCGTGCCGGGACAGAACACCGGGGAGCTGTTTTTT. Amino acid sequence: CSVPGQNTGELFF.

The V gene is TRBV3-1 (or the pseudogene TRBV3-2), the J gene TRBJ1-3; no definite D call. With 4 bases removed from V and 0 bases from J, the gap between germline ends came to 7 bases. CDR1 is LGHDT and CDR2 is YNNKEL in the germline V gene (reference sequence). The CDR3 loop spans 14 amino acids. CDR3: CASSPPSSGNTIYF. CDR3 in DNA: TGTGCCAGCAGCCCCCCCAGCTCTGGAAACACCATATATTTT.

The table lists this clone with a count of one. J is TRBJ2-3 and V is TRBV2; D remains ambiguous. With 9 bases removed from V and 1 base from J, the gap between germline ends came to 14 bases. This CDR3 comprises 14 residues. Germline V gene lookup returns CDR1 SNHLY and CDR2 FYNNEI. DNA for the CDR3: TGTGCCAGTACTCTAGAACATGGCACAGATACGCAGTATTTT. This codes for CASTLEHGTDTQYF. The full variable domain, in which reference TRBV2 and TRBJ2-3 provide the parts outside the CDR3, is EPEVTQTPSHQVTQMGQEVILRCVPISNHLYFYWYRQILGQKVEFLVSFYNNEISEKSEIFDDQFSVERPDGSNFTLKIRSTKLEDSAMYFCASTLEHGTDTQYFGPGTRLTVL.